The source of this T cell receptor (beta chain) is a study (dated by TCRdb to the mid-2010s). In terms of the full investigation: Whether tumor-infiltrating Tregs in breast cancer are recruited from blood Tregs or converted in situ from other CD4+ T cell subsets was tested. On the study overall, not on this receptor specifically: Validation in the larger cohort was restricted to a single TCR beta V-J rearrangement rather than whole repertoires. In terms of TCR gene usage, tumor memory CD4+ T cells clustered together with blood and lymph node memory CD4+ cells, as well as with lymph node naive CD4+ cells. The TCR alpha and beta sequences of tumor-infiltrating Tregs showed the greatest overlap with tumor naive CD4+ T cells, followed by blood naive CD4+ T cells.

Full-length TCR variable regions were amplified by 5' RACE PCR with constant-region reverse primers, and semi-nested PCR with Nested Universal Primer A was subsequently performed. The ReliaPrep RNA Cell Miniprep System was used to extract total RNA, which was then reverse transcribed into 5'RACE-ready cDNA with the SMARTer RACE 5'/3' Kit. Multiplex adaptors were used to barcode the full-length TCR alpha and beta libraries, which were then sequenced on an Illumina MiSeq. The published analysis was carried out like this. For each of nine subset-tissue groups, sequencing data from the five patients were combined, and the groups were compared by unsupervised clustering of TCR gene usage. The Morisita-Horn index, with shared sequences weighted by their contribution to each repertoire, was used to calculate repertoire similarity. The raw public reads went through TCRdb reprocessing: fastp at Q25, MiXCR clone calling, in-frame beta chains kept. Merged by CDR3 protein, the rows form single entries marked with the most common genes and DNA. The V and J calls here are based on TCRdb, not the publication. For this sample the table gives over 40,000 distinct CDR3 sequences, of which roughly 22% were detected only once. The ten largest clones capture 4.3% of the sample.

This clonotype came up many times. The antigen it recognizes is unknown. No base quality values were provided; no much bigger clone lies one nucleotide off. Including the terminal cysteine and phenylalanine, the CDR3 comprises 19 residues. Only the CDR3 part of the read is kept: 57 bases, read in frame from the first base. The germline V gene (reference sequence) supplies CDR1 LNHNV and CDR2 YYDKDF. Compared with germline, V lacks 0 bases and J lacks 6 bases; bases without a gene match: 15. CD4+CD25+CD127-/low cells were isolated as Tregs. Tregs, naive and memory CD4+ T cells from tumor, blood and ipsilateral draining lymph nodes of about 5 breast cancer patients underwent full-length TCR alpha and beta sequencing. Tumor tissue and lymph nodes obtained from ipsilateral axillary dissection were perfused with PBS, minced and then digested with collagenase I and hyaluronidase. Ficoll density gradient centrifugation was used to isolate mononuclear cells from either lymph nodes or about 49 ml of peripheral blood. Sorted cell populations were confirmed by FACS to exceed 90% purity.

The TCR comes from a female donor with breast cancer. Specimen: Tregs sorted from a lymph node. The rearranged segments are TRBV15 and TRBJ2-2, with TRBD2 identical over 8 junction bases. The nucleotide sequence reads as follows: TGTGCCACCAGCAGAGATTTGGGAGCGGGAGAGGTTGAAGCCGGGGAGCTGTTTTTT. The translation is CATSRDLGAGEVEAGELFF.